This TCR beta chain originates from a study of sequential checkpoint blockade in melanoma (dated by TCRdb to between 2018 and 2021). As for the study more broadly: In a 1:1 randomization, patients received either first-line nivolumab then ipilimumab (arm A) or ipilimumab then nivolumab (arm B). Maintenance nivolumab came after each of the two trial sequences. DNA from over 75 pretreatment melanoma tumor samples underwent TCRbeta immunosequencing. Matched tumor biopsies were taken from twenty-two patients before treatment and at week 13, after single-agent nivolumab (arm A) or ipilimumab (arm B). Roughly 80% of the matched tumor biopsy pairs taken before and after treatment were from the same lesion.

This clone was seen at least ten times. The antigen it binds to is not known. No base-level quality is on record; no much larger clone is a single base apart. Read against the paper, the sample's treatment or condition label means: randomized to nivolumab then ipilimumab (arm A) or the reverse (arm B). None of the patients in the trial had previously been given DNA-damaging chemotherapy. Samples came from patients with melanoma in CheckMate 064, a randomized, open-label phase II trial of sequential checkpoint blockade. Tumor TCR sequencing used genomic DNA from formalin-fixed paraffin-embedded (FFPE) tissue samples. Results and caveats for the whole study, not just this receptor: Clinical benefit was about 30 times more likely to be achieved by patients whose tumor T-cell fraction and clonality increased by week 13. PD-L1 staining and CD8+ T-cell counts correlated with tumor T-cell fraction and clonality, whereas mutational load did not. Small sample sizes and reduced statistical power limited the within-arm analyses of tumor T-cell fraction. In the nivolumab-first arm (arm A), an association was found between pretreatment tumor TIL clonality and response (P = .04). Larger, independent patient cohorts are needed to validate the response-prediction model that combines TCR metrics and mutation burden.

The CDR3 sequence holds 15 residues, the cysteine and phenylalanine included. Only CDR3 DNA remains: 45 bases, in frame from the first base. V lost 1 base and J lost 4 bases; the stretch between them is 11 bases long. For CDR1 and CDR2, the germline V gene lists SGHNT and YENEEA. The immunoSEQ Assay was used to immunosequence TCRbeta CDR3 regions from genomic DNA. Before high-throughput sequencing, the genomic DNA was amplified using bias-controlled multiplex PCR. On the study's bioinformatics: To quantify the absolute abundance of each unique TCRbeta CDR3 region, the sequences were collapsed and filtered. Clonality, defined as 1 minus Pielou's evenness, was calculated using productive rearrangements only. Tumor T-cell fraction was calculated by normalizing TCRbeta template counts to usable DNA, which was estimated from several housekeeping genes. Clones with significantly greater frequencies in on-treatment versus baseline samples were identified using a previously published method. TCRdb's version of the immuneACCESS table is confined to in-frame rearrangements and falls short of the full clone set. An unresolved V gene accounts for under half of the shortfall where checked; the remainder is of unknown origin. The V and J calls and the clone size are those of that table, but D and trimming were determined from the DNA. Recorded for this sample are around 4,500 clones; 24% of them occurred a single time. The top ten clonotypes cover 30% of the sample.

This chain joins TRBV11-3 to TRBJ1-5, and TRBD1 may be the D gene, going by 5 matching bases. This receptor was obtained from a human donor with melanoma. The specimen comprised tumor tissue (inferred from file names), sampled from a patient given nivolumab and ipilimumab in sequence. The CDR3 corresponds to CASSLGQTINQPQHF. The sequenced DNA: TGTGCCAGCAGCTTAGGACAGACGATTAATCAGCCCCAGCATTTT.